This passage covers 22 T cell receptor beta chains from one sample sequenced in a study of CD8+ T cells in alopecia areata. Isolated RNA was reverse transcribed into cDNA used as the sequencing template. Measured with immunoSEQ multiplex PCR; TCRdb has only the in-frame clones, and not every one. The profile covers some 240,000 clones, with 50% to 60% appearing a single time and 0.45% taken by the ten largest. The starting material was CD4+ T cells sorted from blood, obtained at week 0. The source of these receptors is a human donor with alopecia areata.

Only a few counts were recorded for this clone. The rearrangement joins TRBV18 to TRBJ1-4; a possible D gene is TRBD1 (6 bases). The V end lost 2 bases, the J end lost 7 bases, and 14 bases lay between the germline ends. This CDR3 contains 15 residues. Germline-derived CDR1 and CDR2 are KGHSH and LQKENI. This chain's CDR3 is CASSPSRGRGEKLFF. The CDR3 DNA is TGTGCCAGCTCACCATCCCGGGGGCGGGGTGAAAAACTGTTTTTT.

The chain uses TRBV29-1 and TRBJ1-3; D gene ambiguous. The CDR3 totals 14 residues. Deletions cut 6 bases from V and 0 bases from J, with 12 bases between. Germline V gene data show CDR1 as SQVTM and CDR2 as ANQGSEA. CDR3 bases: TGCAGCGTGGATACCGGAACCTCTGGAAACACCATATATTTT. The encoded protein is CSVDTGTSGNTIYF.

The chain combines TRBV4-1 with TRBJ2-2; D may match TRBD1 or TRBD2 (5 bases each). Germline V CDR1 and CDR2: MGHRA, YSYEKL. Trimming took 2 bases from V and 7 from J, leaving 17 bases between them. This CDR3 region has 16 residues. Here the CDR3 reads CASSQHPGTASGELFF. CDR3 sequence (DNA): TGCGCCAGCAGCCAACACCCCGGGACCGCGAGCGGGGAGCTGTTTTTT.

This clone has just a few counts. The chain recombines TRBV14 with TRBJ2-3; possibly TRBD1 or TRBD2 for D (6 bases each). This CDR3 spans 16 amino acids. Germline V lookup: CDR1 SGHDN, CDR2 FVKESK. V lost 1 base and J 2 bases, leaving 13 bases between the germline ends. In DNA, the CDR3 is TGTGCCAGCAGCCAAGTAAGGGGGACTGTCACAGATACGCAGTATTTT. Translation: CASSQVRGTVTDTQYF.

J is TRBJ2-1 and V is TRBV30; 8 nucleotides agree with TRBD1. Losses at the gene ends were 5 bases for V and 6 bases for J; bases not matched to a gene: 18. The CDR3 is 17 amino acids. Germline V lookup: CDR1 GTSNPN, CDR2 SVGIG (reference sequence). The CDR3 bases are TGTGCCTGGGGAGCGGCCGGGGCAGGGGGCATACTCAATGAGCAGTTCTTC. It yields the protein CAWGAAGAGGILNEQFF.

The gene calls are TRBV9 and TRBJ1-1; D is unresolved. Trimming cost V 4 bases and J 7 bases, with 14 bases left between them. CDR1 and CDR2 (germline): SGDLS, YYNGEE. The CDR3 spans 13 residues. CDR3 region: CASSPRASGEAFF. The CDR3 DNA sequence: TGTGCCAGCAGCCCACGTGCGAGTGGTGAAGCTTTCTTT.

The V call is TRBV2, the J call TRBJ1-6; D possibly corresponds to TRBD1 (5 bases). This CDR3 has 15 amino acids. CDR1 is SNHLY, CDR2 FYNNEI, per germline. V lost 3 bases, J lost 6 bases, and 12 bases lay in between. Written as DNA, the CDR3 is TGTGCCAGCAGTGAGCAGGGTCTCAGTAATTCACCCCTCCACTTT. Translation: CASSEQGLSNSPLHF.

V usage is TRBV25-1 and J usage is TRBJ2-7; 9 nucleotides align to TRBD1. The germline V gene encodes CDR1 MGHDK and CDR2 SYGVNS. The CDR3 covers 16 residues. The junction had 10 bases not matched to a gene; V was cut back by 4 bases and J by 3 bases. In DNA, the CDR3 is TGTGCCAGCAGTGCTACACCCGGGACAGGGATCTACGAGCAGTACTTC. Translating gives CASSATPGTGIYEQYF.

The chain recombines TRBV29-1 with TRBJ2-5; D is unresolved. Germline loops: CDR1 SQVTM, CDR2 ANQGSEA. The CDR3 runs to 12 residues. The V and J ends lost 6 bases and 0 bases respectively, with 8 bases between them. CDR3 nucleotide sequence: TGCAGCGTGCGACGGAACCAAGAGACCCAGTACTTC. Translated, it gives CSVRRNQETQYF.

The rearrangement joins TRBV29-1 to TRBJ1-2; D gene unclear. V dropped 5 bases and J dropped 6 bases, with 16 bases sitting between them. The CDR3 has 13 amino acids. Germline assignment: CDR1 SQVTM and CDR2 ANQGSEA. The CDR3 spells CSVPGWVRDGYTF. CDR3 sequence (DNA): TGCAGCGTTCCCGGATGGGTTAGGGATGGCTACACCTTC.

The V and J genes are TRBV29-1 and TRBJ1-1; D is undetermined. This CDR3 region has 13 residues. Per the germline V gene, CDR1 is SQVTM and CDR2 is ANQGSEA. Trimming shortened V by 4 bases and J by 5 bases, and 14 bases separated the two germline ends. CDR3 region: CSVVGSLGTEAFF. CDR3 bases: TGCAGCGTTGTTGGGAGCCTAGGAACTGAAGCTTTCTTT.

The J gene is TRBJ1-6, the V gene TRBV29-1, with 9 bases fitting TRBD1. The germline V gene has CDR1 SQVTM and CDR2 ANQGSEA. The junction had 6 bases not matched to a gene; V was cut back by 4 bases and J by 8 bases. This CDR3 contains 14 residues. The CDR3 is CSVGTGVTDSPLHF. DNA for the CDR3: TGCAGCGTTGGGACAGGGGTAACAGATTCACCCCTCCACTTT. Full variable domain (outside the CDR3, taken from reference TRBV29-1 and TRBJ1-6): SAVISQKPSRDICQRGTSLTIQCQVDSQVTMMFWYRQQPGQSLTLIATANQGSEATYESGFVIDKFPISRPNLTFSTLTVSNMSPEDSSIYLCSVGTGVTDSPLHFGNGTRLTVT.

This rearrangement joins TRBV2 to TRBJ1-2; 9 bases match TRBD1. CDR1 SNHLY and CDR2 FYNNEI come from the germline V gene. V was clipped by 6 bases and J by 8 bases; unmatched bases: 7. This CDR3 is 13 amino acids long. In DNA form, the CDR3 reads TGTGCCAGCAGGACCACAGGGGGCTTCGGCTACACCTTC. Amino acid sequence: CASRTTGGFGYTF. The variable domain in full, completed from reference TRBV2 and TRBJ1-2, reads EPEVTQTPSHQVTQMGQEVILRCVPISNHLYFYWYRQILGQKVEFLVSFYNNEISEKSEIFDDQFSVERPDGSNFTLKIRSTKLEDSAMYFCASRTTGGFGYTFGSGTRLTVV.

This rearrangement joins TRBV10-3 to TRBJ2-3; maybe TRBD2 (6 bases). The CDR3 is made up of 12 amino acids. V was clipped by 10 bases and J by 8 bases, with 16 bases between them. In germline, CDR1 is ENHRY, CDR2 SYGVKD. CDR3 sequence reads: CATGAEGGTQYF. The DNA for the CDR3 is TGTGCCACGGGAGCGGAGGGCGGTACGCAGTATTTT.

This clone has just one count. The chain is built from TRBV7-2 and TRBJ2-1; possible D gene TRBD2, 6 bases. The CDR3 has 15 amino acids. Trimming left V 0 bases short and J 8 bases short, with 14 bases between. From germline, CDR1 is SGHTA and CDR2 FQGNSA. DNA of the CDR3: TGTGCCAGCAGCTTAGCGGAGTGGAGGGGTCATGAGCAGTTCTTC. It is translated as CASSLAEWRGHEQFF. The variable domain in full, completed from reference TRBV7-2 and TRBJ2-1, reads GAGVSQSPSNKVTEKGKDVELRCDPISGHTALYWYRQSLGQGLEFLIYFQGNSAPDKSGLPSDRFSAERTGGSVSTLTIQRTQQEDSAVYLCASSLAEWRGHEQFFGPGTRLTVL.

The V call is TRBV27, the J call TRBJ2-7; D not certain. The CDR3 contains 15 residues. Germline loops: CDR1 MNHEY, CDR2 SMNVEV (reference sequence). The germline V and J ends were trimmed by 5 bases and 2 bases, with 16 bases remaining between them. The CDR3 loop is CASSRPVGITYEQYF. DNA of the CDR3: TGTGCCAGCAGTCGGCCCGTCGGTATCACCTACGAGCAGTACTTC.

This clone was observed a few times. CDR3 DNA sequence: TGTGCCAGCAGCTTTATCCAAGTGAATGAGCAGTTCTTC. The encoded protein is CASSFIQVNEQFF. The rearrangement uses TRBV7-8 and TRBJ2-1; D gene ambiguous. The germline gives CDR1 SGHVS, CDR2 FQNEAQ. The CDR3 extends over 13 amino acids. Trimming cost V 3 bases and J 7 bases, with 10 bases left between them.

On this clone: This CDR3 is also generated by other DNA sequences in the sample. CDR3 protein: CASSATSGGSDTQYF. For the CDR3, the DNA is TGTGCCAGCAGCGCTACTAGCGGGGGATCAGATACGCAGTATTTT. The chain carries TRBV2 and TRBJ2-3; the match to TRBD2 covers 11 bases. The CDR3 loop spans 15 amino acids. The junction had 6 bases not matched to a gene; V was cut back by 6 bases and J by 4 bases. Germline V gives CDR1 SNHLY, CDR2 FYNNEI.

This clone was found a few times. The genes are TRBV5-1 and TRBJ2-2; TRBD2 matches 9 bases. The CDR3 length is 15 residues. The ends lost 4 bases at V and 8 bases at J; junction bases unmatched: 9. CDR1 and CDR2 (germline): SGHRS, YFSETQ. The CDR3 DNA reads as TGCGCCAGCAGCCAGGGACTAGCATCTGGTGGGGAGCTGTTTTTT. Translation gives CASSQGLASGGELFF.

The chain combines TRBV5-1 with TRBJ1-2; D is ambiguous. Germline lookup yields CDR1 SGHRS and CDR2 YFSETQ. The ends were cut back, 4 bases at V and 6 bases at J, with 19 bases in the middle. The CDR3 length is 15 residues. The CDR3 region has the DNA TGCGCCAGCAGCCCCCGTAATCCGATGGGTCATGGCTACACCTTC. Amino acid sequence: CASSPRNPMGHGYTF.

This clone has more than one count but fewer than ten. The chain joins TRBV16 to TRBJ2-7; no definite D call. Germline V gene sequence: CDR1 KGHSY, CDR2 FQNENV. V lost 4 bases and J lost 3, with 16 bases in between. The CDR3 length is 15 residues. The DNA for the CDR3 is TGTGCCAGCAGCCCCGACACTTATCCAATCTACGAGCAGTACTTC. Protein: CASSPDTYPIYEQYF.

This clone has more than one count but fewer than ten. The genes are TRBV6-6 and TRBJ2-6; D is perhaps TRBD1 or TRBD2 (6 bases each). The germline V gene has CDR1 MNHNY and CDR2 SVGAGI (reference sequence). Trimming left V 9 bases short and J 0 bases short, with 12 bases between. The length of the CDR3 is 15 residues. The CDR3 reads CASHTGASGANVLTF. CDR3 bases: TGTGCCAGTCACACGGGGGCCTCTGGGGCCAACGTCCTGACTTTC.